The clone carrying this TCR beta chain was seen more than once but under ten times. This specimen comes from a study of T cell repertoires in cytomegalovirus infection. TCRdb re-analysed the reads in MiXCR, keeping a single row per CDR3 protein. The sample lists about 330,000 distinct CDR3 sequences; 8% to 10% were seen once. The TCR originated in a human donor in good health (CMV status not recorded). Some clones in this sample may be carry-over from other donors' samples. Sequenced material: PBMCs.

The CDR3 DNA sequence: TGTGCCATCAGACTGACCAGCGGGGGGATCACAGATACGCAGTATTTT. Translating gives CAIRLTSGGITDTQYF. The chain recombines TRBV10-3 with TRBJ2-3, with 9 bases aligning to TRBD2. Trimming cost V 6 bases and J 2 bases; bases outside gene matches: 9. Germline assignment: CDR1 ENHRY and CDR2 SYGVKD. The CDR3 loop spans 16 amino acids.